These T cell receptor beta chains were read from a single sample in a study of blood T cell repertoires in COVID-19. Assay used: immunoSEQ multiplex PCR; TCRdb lists only in-frame clones, some missing. The sample holds around 68,000 clones, 80% to 90% seen once. Sequences were obtained from peripheral blood. The receptors originated from a human donor in a cohort sampled during active COVID-19. Each CDR3 is given with its conserved first and last residue. Each record gives: J gene, D gene, V gene, clone size, CDR3 DNA, CDR3 protein. The D gene is left open where the match is weak. Clone size is not always given. Where it is, it says once, few, many or a class for expanded clones.

J: TRBJ2-3
D: NA
V: TRBV2
size: NA
DNA: TGTGCCAGCAGCCAAAGAGGGGATACGCAGTATTTT
CDR3: CASSQRGDTQYF

J: TRBJ1-1
D: NA
V: TRBV7-2
size: NA
DNA: TGTGCCAGCAGCTCCCGAGGGGGGGACACTGAAGCTTTCTTT
CDR3: CASSSRGGDTEAFF

J: TRBJ2-2
D: TRBD2
V: TRBV18
size: NA
DNA: TGTGCCAGCTCACAGACTAGCCAGAACACCGGGGAGCTGTTTTTT
CDR3: CASSQTSQNTGELFF

J: TRBJ2-5
D: NA
V: TRBV28
size: NA
DNA: TGTGCCAGCCATCCCCACCGACAAGTTGGCTGGGAGACCCAGTACTTC
CDR3: CASHPHRQVGWETQYF

J: TRBJ1-4
D: TRBD1
V: TRBV7-9
size: NA
DNA: TGTGCCAGCAGCTTAGGGGACAGGGCTTTGTCTGAAAAACTGTTTTTT
CDR3: CASSLGDRALSEKLFF

J: TRBJ2-1
D: NA
V: TRBV28
size: NA
DNA: TGTGCCAGCAGTGGCGCCGGGGTGGTTATGCCCAATGAGCAGTTCTTC
CDR3: CASSGAGVVMPNEQFF

J: TRBJ1-1
D: NA
V: TRBV10-3
size: NA
DNA: TGTGCCATCAATCAGCGGAGGGACACTGAAGCTTTCTTT
CDR3: CAINQRRDTEAFF

J: TRBJ2-4
D: NA
V: TRBV19
size: NA
DNA: TGTGCCAGTGGTACGGTTAACATTCAGTACTTC
CDR3: CASGTVNIQYF

J: TRBJ1-1
D: TRBD1
V: TRBV28
size: NA
DNA: TGTGCCAGCAGTACCCGGGACAGGGGATCTTTCTTT
CDR3: CASSTRDRGSFF

J: TRBJ1-6
D: TRBD1
V: TRBV28
size: NA
DNA: TGTGCCAGCAGAACTGCTGGACAGGGAGACTCACCCCTCCACTTT
CDR3: CASRTAGQGDSPLHF

J: TRBJ1-2
D: NA
V: TRBV7-6
size: NA
DNA: TGTGCCAGCAGCTTAGCAGACAGCCACGACGGGGGCTACACCTTC
CDR3: CASSLADSHDGGYTF

J: TRBJ2-3
D: TRBD2
V: TRBV7-9
size: NA
DNA: TGTGCCAGCAGCCCCCGGGGGGGGGAGGCAGATACGCAGTATTTT
CDR3: CASSPRGGEADTQYF

J: TRBJ2-1
D: TRBD1
V: TRBV15
size: NA
DNA: TGTGCCACCAGCAGAGATTACAGGGGAGATGAGCAGTTCTTC
CDR3: CATSRDYRGDEQFF

J: TRBJ2-2
D: NA
V: TRBV12-3/TRBV12-4
size: NA
DNA: TGTGCCAGCAGTTTAATCCGGACCGGGGAGCTGTTTTTT
CDR3: CASSLIRTGELFF

J: TRBJ1-2
D: NA
V: TRBV6-5
size: NA
DNA: TGTGCCAGCATGCGGGGGGTAGGCTATGGCTACACCTTC
CDR3: CASMRGVGYGYTF

J: TRBJ1-1
D: NA
V: TRBV15
size: once
DNA: TGTGCCACCAGCCAAAGGGACGGGAGCACTGAAGCTTTCTTT
CDR3: CATSQRDGSTEAFF

J: TRBJ1-1
D: NA
V: TRBV18
size: NA
DNA: TGTGCCAGCTCACCCCCGGGACACGGAAAGAACACTGAAGCTTTCTTT
CDR3: CASSPPGHGKNTEAFF

J: TRBJ1-2
D: TRBD1
V: TRBV6-5
size: NA
DNA: TGTGCCAGCAGTTACTCGACAGGGGGGTATGGCTACACCTTC
CDR3: CASSYSTGGYGYTF

J: TRBJ2-5
D: NA
V: TRBV4-1
size: NA
DNA: TGCGCCAGCAGCCAGGTACCGCGGGGCGGAGAGACCCAGTACTTC
CDR3: CASSQVPRGGETQYF

J: TRBJ1-4
D: NA
V: TRBV6-1
size: NA
DNA: TGTGCCAGCAGTGAAGGACGCAACTGGGGGCGAATCCTGTTTTTT
CDR3: CASSEGRNWGRILFF

J: TRBJ2-7
D: NA
V: TRBV11-2
size: NA
DNA: TGTGCCAGCAGCTTGGTCGGGGGGCGTGAGCAGTACTTC
CDR3: CASSLVGGREQYF

J: TRBJ2-1
D: NA
V: TRBV24-1
size: NA
DNA: TGTGCCACCAGTGATTTTGAGAGCTCCTACAATGAGCAGTTCTTC
CDR3: CATSDFESSYNEQFF

J: TRBJ2-7
D: NA
V: TRBV4-1
size: NA
DNA: TGCGCCAGCAGCCAAGATGAACGGTACGAGCAGTACTTC
CDR3: CASSQDERYEQYF

J: TRBJ2-3
D: TRBD2
V: TRBV28
size: NA
DNA: TGTGCCAGCAGCCCCTTACTAGCGGGCCGTATGAGAGATACGCAGTATTTT
CDR3: CASSPLLAGRMRDTQYF

J: TRBJ1-2
D: NA
V: TRBV5-1
size: once
DNA: TGCGCCAGCAGCTTGAACACCGCTAACTATGGCTACACCTTC
CDR3: CASSLNTANYGYTF

J: TRBJ1-1
D: NA
V: TRBV3-1/TRBV3-2
size: NA
DNA: TGTGCCAGCAGCCAAGTACAGAAAACTGAAGCTTTCTTT
CDR3: CASSQVQKTEAFF

J: TRBJ2-1
D: TRBD1
V: TRBV7-3
size: NA
DNA: TGTGCCAGCGGCCGACAGGGGGGCTCCTACAATGAGCAGTTCTTC
CDR3: CASGRQGGSYNEQFF

J: TRBJ1-5
D: NA
V: TRBV28
size: NA
DNA: TGTGCCAGCAGGGGGGCACCAGTGCGTAGCAATCAGCCCCAGCATTTT
CDR3: CASRGAPVRSNQPQHF

J: TRBJ1-1
D: TRBD1
V: TRBV5-1
size: NA
DNA: TGCGCCAGCAGCCCCCGACAGGGGGTGAACACTGAAGCTTTCTTT
CDR3: CASSPRQGVNTEAFF

J: TRBJ1-4
D: NA
V: TRBV30
size: NA
DNA: TGTGCCTGGAATCCCGGGGGGAGCGCTCATGAAAAACTGTTTTTT
CDR3: CAWNPGGSAHEKLFF

J: TRBJ1-6
D: TRBD1
V: TRBV18
size: NA
DNA: TGTGCCAGCTCCACGGACAGGACTCATAATTCACCCCTCCACTTT
CDR3: CASSTDRTHNSPLHF

J: TRBJ2-7
D: NA
V: TRBV28
size: NA
DNA: TGTGCCAGCAGTTTAGCGGGGAATGGAGGCGAGCAGTACTTC
CDR3: CASSLAGNGGEQYF

J: TRBJ1-2
D: TRBD1
V: TRBV9
size: NA
DNA: TGTGCCAGCAGCTCAGGGGGTAACTATGGCTACACCTTC
CDR3: CASSSGGNYGYTF

J: TRBJ1-5
D: NA
V: TRBV30
size: NA
DNA: TGTGCCTGGAGTGTCTCCGGGTTTTATCAGCCCCAGCATTTT
CDR3: CAWSVSGFYQPQHF

J: TRBJ2-1
D: NA
V: TRBV27
size: NA
DNA: TGTGCCAGCAGTCCCAGGGCGGGGTCCCACAATGAGCAGTTCTTC
CDR3: CASSPRAGSHNEQFF

J: TRBJ2-2
D: TRBD2
V: TRBV5-1
size: NA
DNA: TGCGCCAGCAGCCCCGGGGGGGCCGTTAGGACCGGGGAGCTGTTTTTT
CDR3: CASSPGGAVRTGELFF

J: TRBJ1-3
D: TRBD1
V: TRBV6-5
size: NA
DNA: TGTGCCAGCAGCCCACGGGACAGCGGAAACACCATATATTTT
CDR3: CASSPRDSGNTIYF

J: TRBJ2-7
D: NA
V: TRBV27
size: NA
DNA: TGTGCCAGCAGTACCCACGCCTCCGGGCGCCAGGGCGAGCAGTACTTC
CDR3: CASSTHASGRQGEQYF

J: TRBJ2-3
D: NA
V: TRBV4-1
size: NA
DNA: TGCGCCAGCATAGCTGTCCCGGGTTCAACAGATACGCAGTATTTT
CDR3: CASIAVPGSTDTQYF

J: TRBJ1-5
D: NA
V: TRBV7-7
size: few
DNA: TGTGCCAGCAGTCATGCTGGGGCGCATCTAGAGCCCCAGCATTTT
CDR3: CASSHAGAHLEPQHF

J: TRBJ2-2
D: NA
V: TRBV6-5
size: NA
DNA: TGTGCCAGCAGCCCAGGGTACACCGGGGAGCTGTTTTTT
CDR3: CASSPGYTGELFF

J: TRBJ1-1
D: TRBD1
V: TRBV5-5
size: NA
DNA: TGTGCCAGCAGCCGGGACAGGGTAGGCACTGAAGCTTTCTTT
CDR3: CASSRDRVGTEAFF

J: TRBJ1-6
D: TRBD1
V: TRBV27
size: NA
DNA: TGTGCCAGCAGGGGTTACAGGACAGGTTATAATTCACCCCTCCACTTT
CDR3: CASRGYRTGYNSPLHF

J: TRBJ2-7
D: TRBD1
V: TRBV18
size: NA
DNA: TGTGCCAGCTCACCACCGGGACAGGGGGCCTACGAGCAGTACTTC
CDR3: CASSPPGQGAYEQYF

J: TRBJ2-3
D: TRBD2
V: TRBV19
size: NA
DNA: TGTGCCAGTAGTACCTCCCGGGACTACCGAAACACAGATACGCAGTATTTT
CDR3: CASSTSRDYRNTDTQYF

J: TRBJ2-7
D: TRBD2
V: TRBV7-2
size: NA
DNA: TGTGCCAGCAGCCCCCCCCCTAGCGGGGAGCAGTACTTC
CDR3: CASSPPPSGEQYF

J: TRBJ2-3
D: TRBD1
V: TRBV5-6
size: NA
DNA: TGTGCCAGCAGCCGGGACAGGGGTAGGGATACGCAGTATTTT
CDR3: CASSRDRGRDTQYF

J: TRBJ1-2
D: TRBD1
V: TRBV7-9
size: once
DNA: TGTGCCAGCAGCTCAGGGGGAAATGGCTACACCTTC
CDR3: CASSSGGNGYTF

J: TRBJ2-3
D: NA
V: TRBV24-1
size: NA
DNA: TGTGCCACCAGCGCGTCGGGACTTCGCACAGATACGCAGTATTTT
CDR3: CATSASGLRTDTQYF

J: TRBJ1-6
D: NA
V: TRBV12-3/TRBV12-4
size: NA
DNA: TGTGCCAGCAGTTTAAACAGGAATTCACCCCTCCACTTT
CDR3: CASSLNRNSPLHF

J: TRBJ1-3
D: NA
V: TRBV10-3
size: NA
DNA: TGTGCCATCAGTGAGGCTAGACAGCTCTCTGGAAACACCATATATTTT
CDR3: CAISEARQLSGNTIYF

J: TRBJ1-2
D: TRBD1
V: TRBV10-3
size: NA
DNA: TGTGCCTCAAGCGGACAGGCTAACTATGGCTACACCTTC
CDR3: CASSGQANYGYTF

J: TRBJ2-4
D: NA
V: TRBV6-2/TRBV6-3
size: NA
DNA: TGTGCCAGCAGTGCGACGGGAGGGGACAGAGAGCAGTACTTC
CDR3: CASSATGGDREQYF

J: TRBJ2-7
D: TRBD1
V: TRBV11-2
size: NA
DNA: TGTGCCAGCAGCTTACCAGGGGGCTACGAGCAGTACTTC
CDR3: CASSLPGGYEQYF

J: TRBJ2-5
D: NA
V: TRBV28
size: NA
DNA: TGTGCCAGCAGACTCAGGACTGGCCGGACGGAGACCCAGTACTTC
CDR3: CASRLRTGRTETQYF

J: TRBJ2-5
D: NA
V: TRBV7-2
size: NA
DNA: TGTGCCAGCAGCTTAGCGGGCGGGGGCGAGACCCAGTACTTC
CDR3: CASSLAGGGETQYF

J: TRBJ2-5
D: NA
V: TRBV28
size: NA
DNA: TGTGCCAGCAGCCCCCCGGGGGAGGTCCGTACCCAAGAGACCCAGTACTTC
CDR3: CASSPPGEVRTQETQYF

J: TRBJ1-2
D: NA
V: TRBV19
size: NA
DNA: TGTGCCAGTAACCCCGGACATCGTTATGGCTACACCTTC
CDR3: CASNPGHRYGYTF

J: TRBJ1-1
D: NA
V: TRBV27
size: few
DNA: TGTGCCAGCAGTGATTTATTGTCAAGCGGGGTTGGGACTGAAGCTTTCTTT
CDR3: CASSDLLSSGVGTEAFF